This entry concerns a single TCR beta chain. Trimming took off 4 bases at V and 7 bases at J, with 11 bases between the two ends. The CDR3 covers 13 residues. Germline V gene sequence: CDR1 SGDLS, CDR2 YYNGEE. This entry comes from a study of cytomegalovirus exposure and HLA in healthy donors. Using immunoSEQ multiplex PCR, the repertoire was profiled, and TCRdb retains in-frame clones only, with some absent. Of 160,000 or so clones listed, roughly nine tenths were seen once; the top ten hold less than 3.5%. The source material was PBMCs. The sequence derives from a man aged 18 to 35 in good health and CMV-seropositive. The gene calls are TRBV9 and TRBJ1-4; possible D gene TRBD1, 6 bases. The CDR3 region has the DNA TGTGCCAGCAGCCCCCCGACAGGTGAAAAACTGTTTTTT. Protein: CASSPPTGEKLFF.